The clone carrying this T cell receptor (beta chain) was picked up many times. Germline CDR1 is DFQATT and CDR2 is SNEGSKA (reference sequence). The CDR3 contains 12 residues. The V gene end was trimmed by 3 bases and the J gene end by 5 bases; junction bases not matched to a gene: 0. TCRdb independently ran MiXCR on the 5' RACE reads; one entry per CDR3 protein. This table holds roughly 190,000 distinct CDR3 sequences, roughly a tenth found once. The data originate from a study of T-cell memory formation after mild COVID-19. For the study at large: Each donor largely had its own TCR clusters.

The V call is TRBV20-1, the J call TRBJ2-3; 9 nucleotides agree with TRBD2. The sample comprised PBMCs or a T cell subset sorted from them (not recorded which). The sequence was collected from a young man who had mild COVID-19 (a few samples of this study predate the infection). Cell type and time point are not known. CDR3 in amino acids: CSARRGGDTQYF. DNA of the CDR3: TGCAGTGCTAGGCGGGGGGGAGATACGCAGTATTTT.